These T cell receptor beta chains were read from a single sample in a study of blood T cell repertoires in COVID-19. Sequencing was performed with immunoSEQ multiplex PCR; in TCRdb, only in-frame clones are kept and a portion is missing. Of 200,000 to 250,000 clones detected, 65% to 85% appear once; the ten largest clones hold roughly 13%. Sequenced material: peripheral blood. All receptors come from a human donor in a cohort sampled during active COVID-19. CDR3s include the opening cysteine and the closing phenylalanine or tryptophan. Each record gives: V gene, J gene, D gene, clone size, CDR3 DNA, CDR3 protein. D genes are given only for firm matches. Clone sizes are given selectively: once, few, many, or a class where the clone is expanded.

TRBV6-1	TRBJ1-6	NA	once	TGTGCCAGCAGTGAAGCGCTTAGGGGACCCCTCCACTTT	CASSEALRGPLHF
TRBV15	TRBJ1-5	NA	NA	TGTGCCACCAGCACCGGAGGGGGGGCCCGACAGCCCCAGCATTTT	CATSTGGGARQPQHF
TRBV27	TRBJ1-2	TRBD1	NA	TGTGCCAGCAGCCCGGGACAGGGGGCGGGGGGCTACACCTTC	CASSPGQGAGGYTF
TRBV6-2/TRBV6-3	TRBJ1-1	NA	NA	TGTGCCAGCAACCCCAGTCGGGGGTACACTGAAGCTTTCTTT	CASNPSRGYTEAFF
TRBV29-1	TRBJ1-4	NA	NA	TGCAGCGTTGAAGATCCCACAACTAATGAAAAACTGTTTTTT	CSVEDPTTNEKLFF
TRBV12-3/TRBV12-4	TRBJ1-1	NA	NA	TGTGCCAGCAGGGAGGATTGGAACACTGAAGCTTTCTTT	CASREDWNTEAFF
TRBV7-3	TRBJ1-1	TRBD1	few	TGTGCCAGCAGCCCTATTGGGACAGTCACTGAAGCTTTCTTT	CASSPIGTVTEAFF
TRBV7-2	TRBJ1-2	NA	once	TGTGCCAGCAGCTTAGACGGGGCAGGGGTCTCATATGGCTACACCTTC	CASSLDGAGVSYGYTF
TRBV6-5	TRBJ2-1	TRBD2	NA	TGTGCCAGCAGCCACCAGAGCGGGACGCCCAATGAGCAGTTCTTC	CASSHQSGTPNEQFF
TRBV9	TRBJ1-2	NA	NA	TGTGCCAGCAGCGTGCAGGACTATGGCTACACCTTC	CASSVQDYGYTF
TRBV27	TRBJ1-1	NA	NA	TGTGCCAGCAGTCCCCATCTGAAAACGGGTGAAGCTTTCTTT	CASSPHLKTGEAFF
TRBV6-1	TRBJ2-1	TRBD2	NA	TGTGCCAGCACCGATCTAGCGGGAGGAGATAGTGAGCAGTTCTTC	CASTDLAGGDSEQFF
TRBV2	TRBJ1-1	NA	NA	TGTGCCAGCAGTGGGCAGCCCTCAGGGACTGAAGCTTTCTTT	CASSGQPSGTEAFF
TRBV15	TRBJ1-2	NA	NA	TGTGCCACCAGCAGGCCCGATTCAGGGGCTCGGGGCTACACCTTC	CATSRPDSGARGYTF
TRBV24-1	TRBJ2-1	NA	NA	TGTGCCACCAGTGATGTCGGAGGGAACTCCTACAATGAGCAGTTCTTC	CATSDVGGNSYNEQFF
TRBV27	TRBJ2-5	TRBD1	NA	TGTGCCAGCTCCTGGACAGGGAAAGTTCGAGAGACCCAGTACTTC	CASSWTGKVRETQYF
TRBV3-1/TRBV3-2	TRBJ2-1	NA	NA	TGTGCCAGCAGCCAAGATCCCGGGAGTGGGTCCTACAATGAGCAGTTCTTC	CASSQDPGSGSYNEQFF
TRBV2	TRBJ2-7	NA	NA	TGTGCCAGCAGTGCCCTAGGCGGGAACTACGAGCAGTACTTC	CASSALGGNYEQYF
TRBV5-1	TRBJ1-1	NA	NA	TGCGCCAGCAGCGGGGGGGCTTCAGTGGAGGCTTTCTTT	CASSGGASVEAFF
TRBV13	TRBJ2-6	NA	NA	TGTGCCAGCAGCTTATTAGACTCTGGGGCCAACGTCCTGACTTTC	CASSLLDSGANVLTF
TRBV7-2	TRBJ2-1	TRBD2	NA	TGTGCCAGCAGCTCAGGGAGGGAGGATGAGCAGTTCTTC	CASSSGREDEQFF
TRBV5-1	TRBJ2-1	NA	once	TGCGCCAGCAGCTTGACTCAGCGGAGCTACAATGAGCAGTTCTTC	CASSLTQRSYNEQFF
TRBV7-9	TRBJ1-3	NA	NA	TGTGCCAGCAGCCTAGAGGGGACATGGGGAAACACCATATATTTT	CASSLEGTWGNTIYF
TRBV7-2	TRBJ1-2	NA	NA	TGTGCCAGCAGCTTAGATAGCTCCGGCGGGTATGGCTACACCTTC	CASSLDSSGGYGYTF
TRBV5-1	TRBJ1-4	NA	once	TGCGCCAGCGCCTCGGGGTCCGGGGGTTTCGCAACTAATGAAAAACTGTTTTTT	CASASGSGGFATNEKLFF
TRBV10-3	TRBJ1-2	TRBD1	NA	TGTGCCATCAGTGAGTCCCACAGGGGGCTCTCTGGCTACACCTTC	CAISESHRGLSGYTF
TRBV5-1	TRBJ1-4	TRBD1	NA	TGCGCCAGCAGCGGGGACAGGGGTGGTGAAAAACTGTTTTTT	CASSGDRGGEKLFF
TRBV11-3	TRBJ2-7	TRBD2	NA	TGTGCCAGCAGCTTAGGGGGCGCGGGAGGAATCTACGAGCAGTACTTC	CASSLGGAGGIYEQYF
TRBV18	TRBJ1-1	TRBD1	NA	TGTGCCAGCTCACCGAGACAGGGGGCCGGTGAAGCTTTCTTT	CASSPRQGAGEAFF
TRBV10-3	TRBJ2-2	TRBD1	NA	TGTGCCATCAGTGGGACAGGGCGAGGCACCGGGGAGCTGTTTTTT	CAISGTGRGTGELFF
TRBV5-4	TRBJ2-3	TRBD1	NA	TGTGCCAGCAGCGCCGACAGGGGAGTCGCAGATACGCAGTATTTT	CASSADRGVADTQYF
TRBV5-1	TRBJ2-3	TRBD1	once	TGCGCCAGCAGCTGGGACAGGGGGATGGATACGCAGTATTTT	CASSWDRGMDTQYF
TRBV10-1	TRBJ2-1	TRBD2	NA	TGCGCCAGCACCCCCGGGTCGGTAGCGGGGGGGCCTGGTACGTCGGATGAGCAGTTCTTC	CASTPGSVAGGPGTSDEQFF
TRBV6-1	TRBJ1-1	NA	NA	TGTGCCAGCAGTGAAGGATCCGAGAGAAACACTGAAGCTTTCTTT	CASSEGSERNTEAFF
TRBV27	TRBJ2-7	TRBD1	NA	TGTGCCAGCAGTTGGAGTGGAGGGACAGGGGGCTACGAGCAGTACTTC	CASSWSGGTGGYEQYF
TRBV9	TRBJ2-3	TRBD2	NA	TGTGCCAGCAGCGTCCCGACTAGCGGGGGGAGGGATACGCAGTATTTT	CASSVPTSGGRDTQYF
TRBV18	TRBJ2-1	NA	once	TGTGCCAGCTCACCAGGAACCGTTCTGGCGGGAACCTCCTACAATGAGCAGTTCTTC	CASSPGTVLAGTSYNEQFF
TRBV6-2/TRBV6-3	TRBJ2-7	TRBD1	NA	TGTGCCAGCAGTTTTGGACAGGGGATATACGAGCAGTACTTC	CASSFGQGIYEQYF
TRBV6-5	TRBJ1-6	NA	once	TGTGCCAGCAGTTACTCGAATCGGGGGTGGTCATCACCCCTCCACTTT	CASSYSNRGWSSPLHF
TRBV13	TRBJ1-1	TRBD1	NA	TGTGCCAGCAGCCCGGGACAGGGTAATAGGCACACTGAAGCTTTCTTT	CASSPGQGNRHTEAFF
TRBV3-1/TRBV3-2	TRBJ2-5	TRBD1	NA	TGTGCCAGCAGCCCGACAGGGGGCGGAAGGGACCAGTACTTC	CASSPTGGGRDQYF
TRBV5-1	TRBJ1-4	TRBD1	once	TGCGCCAGCAGCCAGACCCGGGACAGGGGGAACGAAAAACTGTTTTTT	CASSQTRDRGNEKLFF
TRBV19	TRBJ2-5	NA	NA	TGTGCCAGTAGTAGGACTACCACGGGGGAGACCCAGTACTTC	CASSRTTTGETQYF
TRBV5-4	TRBJ2-3	TRBD2	once	TGTGCCAGCAGACCCACTCTCTCCCTAGCGGGGGGGTTGGATACGCAGTATTTT	CASRPTLSLAGGLDTQYF
TRBV6-5	TRBJ1-2	TRBD1	few	TGTGCCAGCAGTTCCCAGGGGGCCAGTAACTATGGCTACACCTTC	CASSSQGASNYGYTF
TRBV19	TRBJ2-2	TRBD1	NA	TGTGCCAGTAGTGCGGACAGGGAGGAAACCGGGGAGCTGTTTTTT	CASSADREETGELFF
TRBV3-1/TRBV3-2	TRBJ2-1	TRBD1	NA	TGTGCCAGCAGCCAAGGGACAGGGGGCGAGCAGTTCTTC	CASSQGTGGEQFF
TRBV5-4	TRBJ2-1	TRBD2	NA	TGTGCCAGCAGCTTGCTCTCAACTAGCGGAACCTACAATGAGCAGTTCTTC	CASSLLSTSGTYNEQFF
TRBV7-3	TRBJ1-4	NA	once	TGTGCCAGCAGCTTAAAGCCAATATGGGAGACTAATGAAAAACTGTTTTTT	CASSLKPIWETNEKLFF
TRBV6-5	TRBJ2-3	NA	NA	TGTGCCAGCAGTTACTCACGGGGGAGAGGGACAGATACGCAGTATTTT	CASSYSRGRGTDTQYF
TRBV7-9	TRBJ2-3	TRBD1	NA	TGTGCCAGCAGCTTCGGACAGGGGGCGGCAGATACGCAGTATTTT	CASSFGQGAADTQYF
TRBV19	TRBJ2-7	NA	few	TGTGCCAGTAGTATAATCGGGATCGGCGAGCAGTACTTC	CASSIIGIGEQYF